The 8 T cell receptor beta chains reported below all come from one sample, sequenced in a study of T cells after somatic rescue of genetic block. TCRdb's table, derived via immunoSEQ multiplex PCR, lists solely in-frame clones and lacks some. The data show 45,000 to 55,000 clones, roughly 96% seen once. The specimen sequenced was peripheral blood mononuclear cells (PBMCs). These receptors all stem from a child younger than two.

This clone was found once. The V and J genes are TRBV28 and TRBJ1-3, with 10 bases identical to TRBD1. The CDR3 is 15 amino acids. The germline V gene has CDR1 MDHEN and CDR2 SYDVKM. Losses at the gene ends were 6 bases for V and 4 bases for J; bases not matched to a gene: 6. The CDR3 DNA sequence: TGTGCCAGCAGGACGACAGGGGGCACAGGAAACACCATATATTTT. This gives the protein CASRTTGGTGNTIYF.

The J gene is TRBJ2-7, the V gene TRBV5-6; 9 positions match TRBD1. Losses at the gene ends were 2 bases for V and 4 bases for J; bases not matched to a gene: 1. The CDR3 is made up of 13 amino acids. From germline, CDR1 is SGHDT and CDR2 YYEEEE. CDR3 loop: CASSFGTGYEQYF. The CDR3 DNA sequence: TGTGCCAGCAGCTTCGGGACAGGGTACGAGCAGTACTTC.

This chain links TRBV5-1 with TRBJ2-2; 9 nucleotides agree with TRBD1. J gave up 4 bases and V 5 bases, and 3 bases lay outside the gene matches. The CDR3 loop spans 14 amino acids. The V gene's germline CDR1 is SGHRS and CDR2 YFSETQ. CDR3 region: CASRGQGGTGELFF. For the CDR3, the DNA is TGCGCCAGCAGGGGACAGGGCGGCACCGGGGAGCTGTTTTTT.

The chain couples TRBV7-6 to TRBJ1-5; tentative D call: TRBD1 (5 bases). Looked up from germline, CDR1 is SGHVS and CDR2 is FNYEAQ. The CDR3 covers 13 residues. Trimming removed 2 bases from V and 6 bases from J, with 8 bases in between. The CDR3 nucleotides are TGTGCCAGCAGCTTAAGTCAGGGTCAGCCCCAGCATTTT. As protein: CASSLSQGQPQHF.

This chain's CDR3 is CASSSLLDSDTQYF. The CDR3 nucleotides are TGTGCCAGCTCATCCTTACTAGATTCGGATACGCAGTATTTT. The V call is TRBV18, the J call TRBJ2-3, with D possibly TRBD2 on 5 matching bases. V dropped 5 bases and J dropped 6 bases, with 15 bases sitting between them. The CDR3 consists of 14 residues. Germline CDR1 reads KGHSH; CDR2 reads LQKENI. The full variable domain, completed using reference TRBV18 and TRBJ2-3, is NAGVMQNPRHLVRRRGQEARLRCSPMKGHSHVYWYRQLPEEGLKFMVYLQKENIIDESGMPKERFSAEFPKEGPSILRIQQVVRGDSAAYFCASSSLLDSDTQYFGPGTRLTVL.

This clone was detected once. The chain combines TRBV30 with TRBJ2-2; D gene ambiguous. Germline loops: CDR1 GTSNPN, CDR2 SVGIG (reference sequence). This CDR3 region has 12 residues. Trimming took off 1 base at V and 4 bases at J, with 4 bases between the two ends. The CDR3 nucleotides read TGTGCCTGGAGTGATTTCACCGGGGAGCTGTTTTTT. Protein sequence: CAWSDFTGELFF.

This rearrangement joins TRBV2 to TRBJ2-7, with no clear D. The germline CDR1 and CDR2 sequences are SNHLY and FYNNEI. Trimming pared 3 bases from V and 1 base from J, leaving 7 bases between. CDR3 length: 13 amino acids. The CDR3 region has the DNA TGTGCCAGCAGTGATGCCCTTTCCTACGAGCAGTACTTC. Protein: CASSDALSYEQYF.

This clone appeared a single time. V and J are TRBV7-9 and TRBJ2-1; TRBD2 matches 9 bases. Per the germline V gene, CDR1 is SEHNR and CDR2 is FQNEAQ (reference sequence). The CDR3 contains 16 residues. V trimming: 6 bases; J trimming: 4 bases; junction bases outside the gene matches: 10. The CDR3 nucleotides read TGTGCCAGCAGATCGGCGGGAGGGAAAACTTACAATGAGCAGTTCTTC. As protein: CASRSAGGKTYNEQFF.